This entry is about one TCR beta chain. Sequenced by immunoSEQ multiplex PCR; TCRdb stores in-frame clones only, minus some. The top ten hold around 2.9% of the sample, which has about 85,000 clones, 90% seen once. The data are from a study of PD-1 blockade in classical Hodgkin lymphoma. The CDR3 covers 15 residues. V lost 0 bases and J 4 bases, leaving 13 bases between the germline ends. Germline CDR1 and CDR2: SGDLS and YYNGEE. Specified time point: cycle 4 day 1 (C4D1), after less than 7 weeks of nivolumab. Each patient's relapse followed autologous stem cell transplantation, and brentuximab vedotin exposure varied.

The J gene is TRBJ1-2, the V gene TRBV9; D is possibly TRBD1 (5 bases). Material: peripheral blood mononuclear cells (PBMCs), obtained before the fourth cycle of nivolumab. This receptor was taken from a human donor with classical Hodgkin lymphoma. The CDR3 loop is CASSVEGRAAYGYTF. The DNA for the CDR3 is TGTGCCAGCAGCGTAGAGGGCAGGGCGGCCTATGGCTACACCTTC.